This T cell receptor beta chain was found in a study of post-analysis software for immune sequencing data. Study results and caveats: There were four or five TRBV segments more frequent in patients than controls, and TRBV5-6, TRBV5-1 and TRBV20-1 were among them.

Germline CDR1 MNHEY, CDR2 SVGAGI. The CDR3 is made up of 14 amino acids. V was pared by 7 bases and J by 7 bases, with 17 bases between. Every TCR beta cDNA library bore unique molecular identifiers. The T cell input of roughly 0.95 to 10 million gave 400,000 to 500,000 cDNA molecules. MiXCR was run by TCRdb on the PCR reads, yielding one entry per CDR3 protein. In the table there are about 500,000 distinct CDR3 sequences, roughly 46% of which are singletons. Details on this clonotype: Its cognate antigen is unknown.

Sequences were obtained from blood. The V call is TRBV6-5, the J call TRBJ2-1, with D perhaps assigned TRBD1 or TRBD2 (5 bases each). The TCR was taken from a girl aged 5-17 years with multiple sclerosis. CDR3 protein: CASTLALGVNEQFF. CDR3 nucleotide sequence: TGTGCCAGCACCTTAGCCTTGGGGGTAAATGAGCAGTTCTTC.